This T cell receptor beta chain stems from a study of HIV-infected patients and healthy controls (dated by TCRdb to the mid-2010s). Background on the whole study: Although they stayed below normal ranges, CD4 counts in 14 of 16 patients rose modestly but significantly after three months of therapy. The CD4:CD8 ratio rose slightly, whereas CD8 counts showed no consistent shift during early therapy. After a further year of therapy, viral load was undetectable in all patients, having already become undetectable in about 75% of the 16 patients by the second bleed. Patients lacked overall T-cell lymphocytopenia, and total CDR3 counts per chain did not differ significantly from controls. The study asked whether deep sequencing of the TCR repertoire from small blood samples of HIV patients could detect immune perturbation and reconstitution. Study-wide findings and limitations: HIV-infected repertoires had significantly higher mean Gini indices than controls, possibly reflecting oligoclonality. The dynamics of distinct T-cell subpopulations could not be separated, and sequencing depth was restricted, because whole blood was used. MAIT cell alpha-chain CDR3s were present at high frequency in healthy controls but severely depleted in HIV+ repertoires. Size-matched repertoire data did not replicate the apparent post-therapy recovery of the Gini index in HIV-infected patients. Donor HLA types were not determined in the study. Compared with controls, HIV-infected patients showed significantly different mean usage of eight alpha and eight beta V genes. By Jaccard index and by the count of highly shared sequences, healthy controls shared more CDR3s between individuals than HIV+ patients did. During therapy, a significant decrease in frequency was seen for HIV-associated CDR3s, whereas no significant change was found for CMV-associated CDR3s, although most of them became more frequent. Compared with untreated HIV+ repertoires, healthy control repertoires had roughly threefold more distinct CDR3s and higher Shannon diversity. The pairing of alpha and beta chains was not determined in the samples. Processing was restricted to sixteen HIV-infected individuals, which the authors judged to be a major constraint on the generalizability of the findings. The observed differences in diversity were not explained by the slight differences in age and sex profiles between the study cohorts. Unequal numbers of distinct sequences between patients and controls complicated comparisons, and size-matching overweighted rare events from HIV-infected data. The therapy captured by the treated samples lasted only around three months, arguably too short a period to observe immune reconstitution given low adult thymic output.

Trimming at the junction amounts to 0 bases on V and 4 bases on J, and the germline ends lie 10 bases apart. From cysteine to phenylalanine, the CDR3 is 13 amino acids long. The read is trimmed to its CDR3 DNA, 39 bases read in frame from base 1. The germline V gene specifies SQVTM as CDR1 and ANQGSEA as CDR2. This clonotype was observed a few times. Its antigen target is currently unknown. No much larger clone exists at a distance of one base, and base qualities are not known. Follow-up blood was drawn from HIV-infected patients roughly three months, about 14 weeks, after the initiation of antiretroviral therapy. Whole blood was used without cell fractionation, so all unsorted peripheral T cells were reflected in the repertoire. For RNA extraction, more than 2 ml of peripheral blood was collected into Tempus tubes. Enrollment excluded patients who had febrile or AIDS-related illness, tumors, hepatitis B or C coinfection, immunomodulatory therapy, recent vaccination or treatment interruptions. The TURBO-DNase kit was used to remove leftover genomic DNA, and GLOBINclear was used to deplete globin mRNA.

Approximately 500 ng RNA was reverse transcribed with SuperScript III using primers against the alpha and beta constant regions. Separate libraries for the alpha and beta chains were generated through chain-specific third strand synthesis that incorporated multiplexing indices. The protocol used a single primer pair to amplify all rearrangements within a chain, which avoided primer bias, and attached molecular barcodes to each cDNA molecule. T4 RNA Ligase 1 joined purified cDNA to a 5' RACE adapter that carried a random hexamer and the SP2 sequencing primer site. Second strand synthesis was performed with Phusion polymerase and primed from the SP2 site, and slow temperature ramps were applied to favor optimal annealing. Joined together, two random hexamer sequences that had both been added before amplification formed the 12-nucleotide barcode of each molecule. A brief initial PCR introduced P5 and P7 adapter elements together with a second index, and an approximately 23-cycle amplification PCR using P5s and P7 primers was subsequently performed. A total of approximately 26 PCR cycles were applied to the libraries, which were quantified on a Qubit, sized on a Bioanalyzer, and diluted to 4 nM. Sequencing of the normalized libraries was performed on an Illumina MiSeq with 2 x 250 paired-end kits. Into 7.5 to 10 ul Tris-Cl, the reverse transcription reactions were eluted following cleanup on MinElute columns. The adapter ligations were run for 23 hours at 16 degrees C, and AMPure XP beads at a 1:1 ratio were afterwards used to clean them. In the source study's methods: A modified Decombinator processed the demultiplexed FASTQ files and output V, J, insert and barcode information. Sequences that shared a barcode but differed from the dominant sequence were treated as errors and discarded, and barcodes were clustered at Levenshtein distance 3 and counted to estimate the original cDNA molecules. The R packages ineq, vegan, igraph and RCytoscape were used for downstream analyses, together with IMGT nomenclature and CDR3 definitions. V gene usage was calculated across distinct sequences, with every TCR tallied a single time to avoid skew from clonal expansion. Similarity networks connected unique CDR3 amino acid sequences within a donor whenever two sequences differed by a single Levenshtein edit. Published HIV-specific CDR3s (around 90 alpha, 700 to 900 beta) and CMV-specific CDR3s (more than 12 alpha, a few hundred beta) were compiled and searched for in the repertoires. Lower sequence numbers were not the cause of the decreased diversity in patients, as random subsampling to size-matched repertoires showed. The raw public reads went through TCRdb reprocessing: fastp at Q25, MiXCR clone calling, in-frame beta chains kept. Rows are combined by CDR3 protein, so each entry shows the most common genes and DNA. The V and J calls were determined by TCRdb, not by the authors. This sample lists 19,000 or so distinct CDR3 sequences; about 8.5% were detected once. The ten top clones hold around 20% of the sample.

This TCR was recovered from an adult with HIV infection. The chain is assembled from TRBV29-1 and TRBJ2-7; the D gene may be TRBD1 or TRBD2, since each aligns over 5 bases. Specimen: blood, collected during antiretroviral therapy. The CDR3 region: CSVEEGVPYEQYF. DNA sequence: TGCAGCGTTGAAGAGGGGGTCCCGTACGAGCAGTACTTC.